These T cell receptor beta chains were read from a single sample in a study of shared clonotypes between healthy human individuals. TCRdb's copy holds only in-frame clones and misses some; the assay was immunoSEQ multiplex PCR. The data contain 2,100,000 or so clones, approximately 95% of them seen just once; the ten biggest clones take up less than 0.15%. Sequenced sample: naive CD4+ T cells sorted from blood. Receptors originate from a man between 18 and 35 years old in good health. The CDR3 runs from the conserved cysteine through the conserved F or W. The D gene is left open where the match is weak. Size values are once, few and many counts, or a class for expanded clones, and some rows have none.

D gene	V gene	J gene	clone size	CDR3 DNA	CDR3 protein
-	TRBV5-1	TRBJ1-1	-	TGCGCCAGCAGCGCTGGGGTACTCGGGGTCCGGACTGAAGCTTTCTTT	CASSAGVLGVRTEAFF
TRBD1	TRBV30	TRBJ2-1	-	TGTGCCTGGAATTCACAGGGGGATGAGCAGTTCTTC	CAWNSQGDEQFF
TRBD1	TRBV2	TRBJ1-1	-	TGTGCCAGCAGTGAGGGACAGACCAATGAAGCTTTCTTT	CASSEGQTNEAFF
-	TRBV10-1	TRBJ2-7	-	TGCGCCAGCAGTGAGTCGACGTACGACGAGCAGTACTTC	CASSESTYDEQYF
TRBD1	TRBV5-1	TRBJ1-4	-	TGCGCCAGCAGCCCCTCGACAGGGACTGGTGAAAAACTGTTTTTT	CASSPSTGTGEKLFF
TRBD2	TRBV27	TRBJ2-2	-	TGTGCCAGCAGCATAGCGGGGTGGGGCGGGGAGCTGTTTTTT	CASSIAGWGGELFF
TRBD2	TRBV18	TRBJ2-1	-	TGTGCCACCCAGAAGGGGGGACTAGCGGGATCTAATGAGCAGTTCTTC	CATQKGGLAGSNEQFF
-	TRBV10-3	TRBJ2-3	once	TGTGCCATCGGTAAAAATGCAGATACGCAGTATTTT	CAIGKNADTQYF
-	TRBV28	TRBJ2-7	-	TGTGCCAGCAGTCTTACAGGGTCTCAGGCCGAGCAGTACTTC	CASSLTGSQAEQYF
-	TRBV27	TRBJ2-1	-	TGTGCCAGCAGTGAATACAATGAGCAGTTCTTC	CASSEYNEQFF
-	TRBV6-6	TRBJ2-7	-	TGTGCCAGCAGTTACTCGGACTCCTACGAGCAGTACTTC	CASSYSDSYEQYF
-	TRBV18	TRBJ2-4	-	TGTGCCACCGATGGTGATTTAGCCAAAAACATTCAGTACTTC	CATDGDLAKNIQYF
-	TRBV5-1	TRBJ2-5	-	TGCGCCAGCAGCTTGGTCCAGGGCAGGGAGACCCAGTACTTC	CASSLVQGRETQYF
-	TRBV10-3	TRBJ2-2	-	TGTGCCATCAGTGCAGGGAACCCGAACACCGGGGAGCTGTTTTTT	CAISAGNPNTGELFF
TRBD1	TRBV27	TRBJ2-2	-	TGTGCCAGCAGGTGGACAGGGGGCACGATAGGCGGGGAGCTGTTTTTT	CASRWTGGTIGGELFF
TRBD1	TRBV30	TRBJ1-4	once	TGTGCCTGGGCGGGACAGATTAATGAAAAACTGTTTTTT	CAWAGQINEKLFF
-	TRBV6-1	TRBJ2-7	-	TGTGCCAGCACGCGGACAGACTACGAGCAGTACTTC	CASTRTDYEQYF
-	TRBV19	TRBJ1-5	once	TGTGCCAGTAGTATTTATGGGGCAGTTAGTAGCAATCAGCCCCAGCATTTT	CASSIYGAVSSNQPQHF
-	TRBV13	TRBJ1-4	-	TGTGCCAGTGTGAGAAAATCGGGACTCAAAAATGAAAAACTGTTTTTT	CASVRKSGLKNEKLFF
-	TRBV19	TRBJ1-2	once	TGTGCCAGTAGTAGGAACGACTTATTTAACTATGGCTACACCTTC	CASSRNDLFNYGYTF
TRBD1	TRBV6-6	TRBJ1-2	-	TGTGCCAGCAGTGGGGACAGCCATGGCTACACCTTC	CASSGDSHGYTF
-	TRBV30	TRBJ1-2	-	TGTGCCTGGAGGAAGCAGGAAGGCTATGGCTACACCTTC	CAWRKQEGYGYTF
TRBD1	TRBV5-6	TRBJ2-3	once	TGTGCCAGCAGCAAAATCACAGGGGGCGCAGATACGCAGTATTTT	CASSKITGGADTQYF
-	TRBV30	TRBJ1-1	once	TGTGCCTGGAGAGAATACACTGAAGCTTTCTTT	CAWREYTEAFF